This T cell receptor beta chain is drawn from a study of blood T cells in healthy people across ages. General study results and limits: TCR beta diversity per million T cells fell roughly linearly with age. Both naive CD4+ cell counts and diversity were greater in long-lived donors than in aged donors. The percentage of naive T cells correlated strongly with TCR beta diversity.

As regards this clonotype: What it binds is not known.

After removal of 7 bases from V and 1 base from J, the junction contained 5 bases not matched to a gene. Germline-derived CDR1 and CDR2 are DFQATT and SNEGSKA (reference sequence). The CDR3 extends over 13 amino acids. The extraction recovered at least 6 micrograms of total RNA per sample. With a J-beta primer mix and a sample-barcoded 5' primer, a second PCR ran 7 to 11 cycles. TCRdb re-called the 5' RACE reads with MiXCR, one entry per CDR3 protein. Here the sample spans around 1.5 million distinct CDR3 sequences, approximately 59% being singletons. This TCR came from a man aged 18 to 29 in good health. V and J are TRBV20-1 and TRBJ2-7, with 9 nucleotides matching TRBD1. Sequencing was carried out using blood. The CDR3 loop is CSDHRGRSYEQYF. CDR3 bases: TGCAGTGATCACAGGGGGCGATCCTACGAGCAGTACTTC.